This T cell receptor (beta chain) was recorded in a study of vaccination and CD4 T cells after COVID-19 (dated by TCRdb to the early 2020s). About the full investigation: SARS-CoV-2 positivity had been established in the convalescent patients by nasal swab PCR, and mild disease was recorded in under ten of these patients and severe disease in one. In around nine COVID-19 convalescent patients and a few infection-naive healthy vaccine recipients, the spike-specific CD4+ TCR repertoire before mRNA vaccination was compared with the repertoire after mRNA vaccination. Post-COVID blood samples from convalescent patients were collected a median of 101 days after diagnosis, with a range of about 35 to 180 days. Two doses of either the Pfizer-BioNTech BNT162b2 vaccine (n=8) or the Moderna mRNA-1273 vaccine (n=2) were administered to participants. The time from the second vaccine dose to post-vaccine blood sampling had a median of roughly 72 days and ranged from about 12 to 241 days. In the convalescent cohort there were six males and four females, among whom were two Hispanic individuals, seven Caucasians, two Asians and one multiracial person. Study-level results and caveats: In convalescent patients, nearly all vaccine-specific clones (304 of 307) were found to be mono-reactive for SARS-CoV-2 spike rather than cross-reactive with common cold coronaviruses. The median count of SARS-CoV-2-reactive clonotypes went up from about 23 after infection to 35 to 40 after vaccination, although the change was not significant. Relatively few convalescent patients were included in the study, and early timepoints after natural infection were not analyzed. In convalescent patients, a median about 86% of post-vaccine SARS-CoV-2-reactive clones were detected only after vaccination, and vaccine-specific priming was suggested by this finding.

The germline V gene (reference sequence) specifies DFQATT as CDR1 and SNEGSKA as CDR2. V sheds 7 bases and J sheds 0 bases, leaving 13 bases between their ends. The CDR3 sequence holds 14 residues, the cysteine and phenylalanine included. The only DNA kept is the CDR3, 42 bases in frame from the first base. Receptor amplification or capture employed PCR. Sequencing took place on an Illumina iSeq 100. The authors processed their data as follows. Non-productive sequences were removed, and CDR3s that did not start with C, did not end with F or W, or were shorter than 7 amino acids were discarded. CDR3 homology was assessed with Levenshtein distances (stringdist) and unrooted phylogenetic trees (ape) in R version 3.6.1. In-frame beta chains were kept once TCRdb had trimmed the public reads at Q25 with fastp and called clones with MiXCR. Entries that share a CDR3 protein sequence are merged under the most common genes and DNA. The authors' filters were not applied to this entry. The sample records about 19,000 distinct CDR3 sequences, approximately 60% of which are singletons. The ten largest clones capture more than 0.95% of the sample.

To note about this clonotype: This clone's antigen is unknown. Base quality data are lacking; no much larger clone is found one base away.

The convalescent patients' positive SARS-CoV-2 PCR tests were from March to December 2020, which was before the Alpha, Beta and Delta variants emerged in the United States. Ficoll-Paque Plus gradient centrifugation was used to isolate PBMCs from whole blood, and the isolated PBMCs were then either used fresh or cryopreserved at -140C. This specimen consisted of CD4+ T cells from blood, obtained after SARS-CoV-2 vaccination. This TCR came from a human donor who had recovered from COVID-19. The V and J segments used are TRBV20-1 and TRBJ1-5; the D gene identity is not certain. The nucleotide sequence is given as TGCAGTGGGAGTGAGGTTAATAGCAATCAGCCCCAGCATTTT. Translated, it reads CSGSEVNSNQPQHF.